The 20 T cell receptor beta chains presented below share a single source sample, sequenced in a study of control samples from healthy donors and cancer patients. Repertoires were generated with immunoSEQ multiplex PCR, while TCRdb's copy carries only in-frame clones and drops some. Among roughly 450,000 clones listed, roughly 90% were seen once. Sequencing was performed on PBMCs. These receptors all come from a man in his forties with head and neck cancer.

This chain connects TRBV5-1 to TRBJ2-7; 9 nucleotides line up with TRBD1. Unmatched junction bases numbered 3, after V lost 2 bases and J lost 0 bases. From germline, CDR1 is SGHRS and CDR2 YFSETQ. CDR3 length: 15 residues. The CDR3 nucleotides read TGCGCCAGCAGCTTCGAGACAGGGGGCTCCTACGAGCAGTACTTC. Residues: CASSFETGGSYEQYF.

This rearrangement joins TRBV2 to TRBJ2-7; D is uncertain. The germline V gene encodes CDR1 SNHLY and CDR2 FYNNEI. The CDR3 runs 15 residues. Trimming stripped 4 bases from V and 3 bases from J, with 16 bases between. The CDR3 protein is CASSVEQLAHYEQYF. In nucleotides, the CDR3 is TGTGCCAGCAGTGTGGAACAGTTAGCCCACTACGAGCAGTACTTC. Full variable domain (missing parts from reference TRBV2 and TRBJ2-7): EPEVTQTPSHQVTQMGQEVILRCVPISNHLYFYWYRQILGQKVEFLVSFYNNEISEKSEIFDDQFSVERPDGSNFTLKIRSTKLEDSAMYFCASSVEQLAHYEQYFGPGTRLTVT.

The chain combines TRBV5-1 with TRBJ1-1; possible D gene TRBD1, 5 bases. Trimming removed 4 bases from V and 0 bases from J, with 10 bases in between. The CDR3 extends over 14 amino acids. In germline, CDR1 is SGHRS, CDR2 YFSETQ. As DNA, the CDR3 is TGCGCCAGCAGCGAGGGACGCTTGAACACTGAAGCTTTCTTT. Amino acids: CASSEGRLNTEAFF.

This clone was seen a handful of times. The CDR3 DNA is TGCGCCAGCAGCTTGGGATTGGGACAAGGTAACTACGAGCAGTACTTC. The encoded protein is CASSLGLGQGNYEQYF. V is TRBV5-1 and J is TRBJ2-7; weak D call: TRBD1 (6 bases). Trimming cost V 0 bases and J 3 bases, with 16 bases left between them. Germline loops: CDR1 SGHRS, CDR2 YFSETQ. This CDR3 region has 16 residues. Combining the CDR3 with reference TRBV5-1 and TRBJ2-7 gives the whole variable domain KAGVTQTPRYLIKTRGQQVTLSCSPISGHRSVSWYQQTPGQGLQFLFEYFSETQRNKGNFPGRFSGRQFSNSRSEMNVSTLELGDSALYLCASSLGLGQGNYEQYFGPGTRLTVT.

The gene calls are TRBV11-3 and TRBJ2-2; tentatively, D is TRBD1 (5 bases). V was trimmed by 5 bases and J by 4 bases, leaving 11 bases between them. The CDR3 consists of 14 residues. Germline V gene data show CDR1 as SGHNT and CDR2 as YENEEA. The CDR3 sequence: CASSQGGVTGELFF. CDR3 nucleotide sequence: TGTGCCAGCAGCCAGGGCGGAGTCACCGGGGAGCTGTTTTTT.

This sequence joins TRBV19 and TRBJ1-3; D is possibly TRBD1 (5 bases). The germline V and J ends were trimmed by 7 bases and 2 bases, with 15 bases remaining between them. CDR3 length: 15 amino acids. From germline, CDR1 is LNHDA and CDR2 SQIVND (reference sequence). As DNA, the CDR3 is TGTGCCAGTATTTTAAACGGGGGAGCTGGAAACACCATATATTTT. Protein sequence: CASILNGGAGNTIYF.

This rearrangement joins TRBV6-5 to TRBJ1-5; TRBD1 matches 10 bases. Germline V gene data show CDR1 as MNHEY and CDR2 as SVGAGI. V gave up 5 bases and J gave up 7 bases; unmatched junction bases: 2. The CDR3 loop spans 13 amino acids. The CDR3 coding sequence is TGTGCCAGCAGTCCGGACAGGGGGCAGCCCCAGCATTTT. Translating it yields CASSPDRGQPQHF.

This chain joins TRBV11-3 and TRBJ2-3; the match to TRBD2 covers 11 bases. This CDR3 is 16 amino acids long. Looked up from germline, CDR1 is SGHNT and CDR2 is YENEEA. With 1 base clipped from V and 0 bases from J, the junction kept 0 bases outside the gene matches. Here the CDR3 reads CASSLGTSGSTDTQYF. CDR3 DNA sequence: TGTGCCAGCAGCTTAGGGACTAGCGGGAGCACAGATACGCAGTATTTT.

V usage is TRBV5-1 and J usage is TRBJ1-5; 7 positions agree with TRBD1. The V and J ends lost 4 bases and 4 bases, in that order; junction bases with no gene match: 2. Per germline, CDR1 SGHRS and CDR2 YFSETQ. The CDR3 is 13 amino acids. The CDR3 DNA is TGCGCCAGCAGCGAGGGGGCTAATCAGCCCCAGCATTTT. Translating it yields CASSEGANQPQHF.

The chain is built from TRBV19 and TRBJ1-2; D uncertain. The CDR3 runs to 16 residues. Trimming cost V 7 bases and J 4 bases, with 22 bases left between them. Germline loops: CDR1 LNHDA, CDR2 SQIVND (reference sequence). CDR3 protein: CASTSTKPPSGYGYTF. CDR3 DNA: TGTGCCAGTACCTCAACGAAACCACCCTCGGGCTATGGCTACACCTTC.

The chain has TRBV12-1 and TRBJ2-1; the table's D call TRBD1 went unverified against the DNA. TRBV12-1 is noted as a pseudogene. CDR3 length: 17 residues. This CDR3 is CASSPTTGPICYNEQFF. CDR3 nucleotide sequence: TGTGCCAGCAGCCCCACGACAGGCCCAATATGTTACAATGAGCAGTTCTTC.

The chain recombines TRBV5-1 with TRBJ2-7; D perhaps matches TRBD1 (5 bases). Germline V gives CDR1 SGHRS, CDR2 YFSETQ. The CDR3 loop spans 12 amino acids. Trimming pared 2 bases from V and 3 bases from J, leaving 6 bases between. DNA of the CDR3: TGCGCCAGCAGCTTAACAGGCTACGAGCAGTACTTC. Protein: CASSLTGYEQYF.

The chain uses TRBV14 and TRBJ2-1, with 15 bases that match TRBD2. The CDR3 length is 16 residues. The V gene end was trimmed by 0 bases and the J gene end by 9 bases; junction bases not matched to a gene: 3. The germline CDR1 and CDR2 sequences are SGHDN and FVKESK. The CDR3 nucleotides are TGTGCCAGCAGCCAAGATACGGGACTAGCGGGAGGTGAGCAGTTCTTC. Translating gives CASSQDTGLAGGEQFF.

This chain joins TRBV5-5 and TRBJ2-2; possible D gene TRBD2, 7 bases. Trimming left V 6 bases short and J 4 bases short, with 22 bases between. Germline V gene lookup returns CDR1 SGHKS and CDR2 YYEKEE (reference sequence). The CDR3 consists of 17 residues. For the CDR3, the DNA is TGTGCCAGCACCCTACAGGGAGGGATCTCTGCCACCGGGGAGCTGTTTTTT. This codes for CASTLQGGISATGELFF. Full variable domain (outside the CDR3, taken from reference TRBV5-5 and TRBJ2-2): DAGVTQSPTHLIKTRGQQVTLRCSPISGHKSVSWYQQVLGQGPQFIFQYYEKEERGRGNFPDRFSARQFPNYSSELNVNALLLGDSALYLCASTLQGGISATGELFFGEGSRLTVL.

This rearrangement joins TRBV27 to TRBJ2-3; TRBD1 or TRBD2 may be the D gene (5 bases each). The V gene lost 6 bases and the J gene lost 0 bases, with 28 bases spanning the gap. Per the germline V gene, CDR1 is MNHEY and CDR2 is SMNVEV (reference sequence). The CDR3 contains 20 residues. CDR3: CASRQLIGTGFGISTDTQYF. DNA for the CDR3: TGTGCCAGCAGGCAACTTATAGGGACGGGATTCGGGATTAGCACAGATACGCAGTATTTT.

In DNA, the CDR3 is TGTGCCATCAGTGAGTCTTCAGGGATGGCCAATCAGCCCCAGCATTTT. Amino acid sequence: CAISESSGMANQPQHF. V is TRBV10-3 and J is TRBJ1-5; D perhaps matches TRBD1 (5 bases). The CDR3 totals 16 residues. CDR1 and CDR2 (germline): ENHRY, SYGVKD. V lost 0 bases to trimming and J lost 3 bases, with 12 bases between them.

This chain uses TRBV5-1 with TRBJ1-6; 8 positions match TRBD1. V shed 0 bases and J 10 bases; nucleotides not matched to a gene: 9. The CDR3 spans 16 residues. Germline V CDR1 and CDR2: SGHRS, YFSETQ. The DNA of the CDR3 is TGCGCCAGCAGCTTGGACGGACAGGGTTCGTACTCACCCCTCCACTTT. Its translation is CASSLDGQGSYSPLHF.

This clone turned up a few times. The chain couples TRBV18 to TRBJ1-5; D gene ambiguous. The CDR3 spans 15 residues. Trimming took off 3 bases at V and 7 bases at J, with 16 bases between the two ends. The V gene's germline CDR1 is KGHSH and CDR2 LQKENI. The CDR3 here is CASSPDGPNGQPQHF. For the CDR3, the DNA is TGTGCCAGCTCACCCGACGGCCCCAATGGGCAGCCCCAGCATTTT.

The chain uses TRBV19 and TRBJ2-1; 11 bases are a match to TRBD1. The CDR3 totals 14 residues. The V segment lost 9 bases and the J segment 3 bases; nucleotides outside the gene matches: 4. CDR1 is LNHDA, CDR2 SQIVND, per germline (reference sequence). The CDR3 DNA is TGTGCCAGCACCGGGACAGGGGGCTACAATGAGCAGTTCTTC. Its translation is CASTGTGGYNEQFF. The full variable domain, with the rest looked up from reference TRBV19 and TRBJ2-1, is DGGITQSPKYLFRKEGQNVTLSCEQNLNHDAMYWYRQDPGQGLRLIYYSQIVNDFQKGDIAEGYSVSREKKESFPLTVTSAQKNPTAFYLCASTGTGGYNEQFFGPGTRLTVL.

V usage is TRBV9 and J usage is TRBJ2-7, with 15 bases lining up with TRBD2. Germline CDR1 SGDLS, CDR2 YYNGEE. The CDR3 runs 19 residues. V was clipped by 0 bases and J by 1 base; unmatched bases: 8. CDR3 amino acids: CASSVDLAGTSGGSYEQYF. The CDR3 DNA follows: TGTGCCAGCAGCGTAGATCTCGCGGGGACTAGCGGGGGGTCCTACGAGCAGTACTTC.